Listed here are 20 T cell receptor beta chains from one sample, sequenced in a study of blood T cell repertoires in COVID-19. Some clones are missing from TCRdb's copy, which holds only in-frame ones; the method was immunoSEQ multiplex PCR. The top ten hold around 2.9% of the sample, which has a few hundred thousand clones, roughly 88% seen once. The source material was peripheral blood. The receptors originated from a woman in her 30s with active or convalescent COVID-19.

This chain joins TRBV30 and TRBJ2-3, with 8 nucleotides matching TRBD1. The germline gives CDR1 GTSNPN, CDR2 SVGIG (reference sequence). This CDR3 contains 16 residues. Trimming at V came to 2 bases and at J to 2 bases, leaving 9 bases not matched to a gene. This CDR3 is CAWSLPDRVFTDTQYF. CDR3 DNA sequence: TGTGCCTGGAGTCTACCGGACAGGGTTTTCACAGATACGCAGTATTTT.

The chain recombines TRBV28 with TRBJ1-2, with a weak D call TRBD1 (6 bases). This CDR3 comprises 14 residues. Trimming stripped 3 bases from V and 3 bases from J, with 11 bases between. The V gene's germline CDR1 is MDHEN and CDR2 SYDVKM. CDR3 sequence reads: CASSLAGVDYGYTF. The CDR3 coding sequence is TGTGCCAGCAGTTTGGCAGGGGTCGACTATGGCTACACCTTC.

The CDR3 protein is CASSSQNGNQPQHF. The CDR3, as DNA: TGTGCCAGCAGTTCCCAAAACGGGAATCAGCCCCAGCATTTT. The chain has TRBV27 and TRBJ1-5; no definite D call. CDR1 and CDR2 (germline): MNHEY, SMNVEV (reference sequence). The germline V and J ends were trimmed by 4 bases and 4 bases, with 11 bases remaining between them. This CDR3 contains 14 residues.

The sample holds a few counts of this clone. The rearrangement uses TRBV4-2 and TRBJ2-1; a possible D gene is TRBD2 (5 bases). The germline gives CDR1 LGHNA, CDR2 YNFKEQ. Trimming took off 4 bases at V and 7 bases at J, with 20 bases between the two ends. The CDR3 is 16 amino acids. CDR3 loop: CASSPTDLNSINEQFF. The CDR3 DNA reads as TGTGCCAGCAGCCCTACGGACTTGAACTCAATAAATGAGCAGTTCTTC.

V and J are TRBV10-3 and TRBJ1-6; 9 bases are a match to TRBD1. The CDR3 contains 14 residues. V shed 5 bases and J 8 bases; nucleotides not matched to a gene: 4. Germline V gene sequence: CDR1 ENHRY, CDR2 SYGVKD. This chain's CDR3 is CAISRTGGDSPLHF. The CDR3 bases are TGTGCCATCAGTAGAACAGGGGGCGATTCACCCCTCCACTTT.

V gene TRBV5-1 combines with J gene TRBJ2-6; 8 bases agree with TRBD1. Germline assignment: CDR1 SGHRS and CDR2 YFSETQ. Trimming at V came to 7 bases and at J to 4 bases, leaving 22 bases not matched to a gene. This CDR3 is 20 amino acids long. CDR3 loop: CASASRGRVSQGAGANVLTF. In nucleotides, the CDR3 is TGCGCCAGCGCATCAAGGGGGCGTGTGTCTCAGGGGGCCGGGGCCAACGTCCTGACTTTC.

The rearrangement links TRBV12-3 or TRBV12-4 to TRBJ1-6; no definite D call. There are 13 residues in the CDR3. Deletions cut 5 bases from V and 2 bases from J, with 4 bases between. The CDR3: CASSVTYNSPLHF. In DNA form, the CDR3 reads TGTGCCAGCAGTGTAACCTATAATTCACCCCTCCACTTT.

The chain carries TRBV30 and TRBJ1-6; TRBD1 matches 9 bases. The CDR3 is 16 amino acids. Germline V gene data show CDR1 as GTSNPN and CDR2 as SVGIG (reference sequence). The junction had 10 bases not matched to a gene; V was cut back by 0 bases and J by 10 bases. The CDR3, as DNA: TGTGCCTGGAGTGTACAGGGGACAGGGACAGGATCACCCCTCCACTTT. It is translated as CAWSVQGTGTGSPLHF.

CDR3 residues: CAWSLAGGQQFF. CDR3 sequence (DNA): TGTGCCTGGAGTCTAGCGGGGGGGCAGCAGTTCTTC. This chain links TRBV30 with TRBJ2-1; 12 bases align to TRBD2. The ends lost 2 bases at V and 11 bases at J; junction bases unmatched: 1. Per germline, CDR1 GTSNPN and CDR2 SVGIG (reference sequence). This CDR3 comprises 12 residues.

V and J are TRBV5-1 and TRBJ2-6, with a tentative D call TRBD2 (5 bases). CDR1 is SGHRS, CDR2 YFSETQ, per germline. This CDR3 contains 14 residues. V lost 6 bases to trimming and J lost 2 bases, with 9 bases between them. The CDR3 reads CASTPGTGANVLTF. In DNA, the CDR3 is TGCGCCAGCACCCCCGGGACTGGGGCCAACGTCCTGACTTTC.

The count of this clone is one. The chain uses TRBV9 and TRBJ2-1, with D possibly matching TRBD1 (6 bases). Between the trimmed V and J ends, which lost 0 bases and 10 bases, there was a span of 17 bases. This CDR3 is built from 15 residues. CDR1 SGDLS and CDR2 YYNGEE come from the germline V gene. The CDR3 DNA reads as TGTGCCAGCAGCGTAGATGGAACAGGGAGCAGGGAGCAGTTCTTC. Protein sequence: CASSVDGTGSREQFF.

The genes are TRBV10-3 and TRBJ1-1, with D perhaps TRBD1 (6 bases). Trimming shortened V by 3 bases and J by 1 base, and 15 bases separated the two germline ends. The CDR3 sequence is 16 residues long. From germline, CDR1 is ENHRY and CDR2 SYGVKD. CDR3 in DNA: TGTGCCATCAGTGAATCCGGATGGGGGCGGAACACTGAAGCTTTCTTT. It is translated as CAISESGWGRNTEAFF.

V and J are TRBV27 and TRBJ2-3, with 13 bases aligning to TRBD2. In germline, CDR1 is MNHEY, CDR2 SMNVEV (reference sequence). This CDR3 is 19 amino acids long. With 8 bases clipped from V and 0 bases from J, the junction kept 14 bases outside the gene matches. The DNA of the CDR3 is TGTGCCAGCGCTGGGAGGACTAGCGGGGGACAAACTAGCACAGATACGCAGTATTTT. Protein product: CASAGRTSGGQTSTDTQYF.

CDR3 sequence reads: CASSHTPGTGPANYGYTF. For the CDR3, the DNA is TGTGCCAGCAGCCACACCCCCGGGACAGGGCCTGCTAACTATGGCTACACCTTC. The rearrangement links TRBV28 to TRBJ1-2; 9 nucleotides match TRBD1. CDR1 and CDR2 (germline): MDHEN, SYDVKM. CDR3 length equals 18 residues. J gave up 0 bases and V 6 bases, and 14 bases lay outside the gene matches.

The V and J genes are TRBV14 and TRBJ2-7; the D is unclear. The V and J ends lost 8 bases and 5 bases respectively, with 10 bases between them. The germline gives CDR1 SGHDN, CDR2 FVKESK. The CDR3 covers 11 residues. CDR3 bases: TGTGCCAGCGGCACAAATGACGAGCAGTACTTC. It translates to CASGTNDEQYF.

V usage is TRBV5-1 and J usage is TRBJ1-2, with TRBD1 matching 7 bases. The CDR3 is made up of 13 amino acids. Germline CDR1 is SGHRS and CDR2 is YFSETQ. Losses at the gene ends were 7 bases for V and 4 bases for J; bases not matched to a gene: 7. CDR3 protein: CASGEGQSYGYTF. The CDR3 bases are TGCGCCAGCGGAGAGGGACAGTCCTATGGCTACACCTTC.

V and J are TRBV7-2 and TRBJ1-1; D unclear. This CDR3 comprises 13 residues. Germline CDR1 is SGHTA and CDR2 is FQGNSA. Trimming shortened V by 5 bases and J by 1 base, and 8 bases separated the two germline ends. CDR3 nucleotide sequence: TGTGCCAGCAGCCTACAGTGGAACACTGAAGCTTTCTTT. Protein sequence: CASSLQWNTEAFF.

The gene calls are TRBV7-2 and TRBJ1-5; possibly TRBD1 for D (6 bases). V was clipped by 2 bases and J by 5 bases, with 13 bases between them. The CDR3 is 15 amino acids. Per germline, CDR1 SGHTA and CDR2 FQGNSA. The CDR3 loop reads CASSLQGSMYQPQHF. Here the CDR3 DNA reads TGTGCCAGCAGCTTACAGGGGTCTATGTATCAGCCCCAGCATTTT.

The chain employs TRBV11-2 and TRBJ2-5, with a tentative D call TRBD2 (5 bases). Germline CDR1 is SGHAT and CDR2 is FQNNGV. Trimming took off 3 bases at V and 5 bases at J, with 13 bases between the two ends. The CDR3 covers 14 residues. The DNA of the CDR3 is TGTGCCAGCAGCTTCTTAATCGAGCGGGAGACCCAGTACTTC. Its protein is CASSFLIERETQYF.

V and J are TRBV5-1 and TRBJ2-7; 8 nucleotides match TRBD2. V lost 10 bases and J lost 6; bases outside the gene matches: 18. The germline CDR1 and CDR2 sequences are SGHRS and YFSETQ. The CDR3 loop spans 15 amino acids. CDR3 sequence reads: CARRWGGGGPSEQYF. In DNA form, the CDR3 reads TGCGCCCGCCGCTGGGGGGGCGGGGGGCCGAGCGAGCAGTACTTC.